The entry that follows covers one T cell receptor (beta chain) sequence. No cognate antigen has been identified for it. Per-nucleotide qualities are absent, and no much larger clonotype sits a single base away. The sample originates from a study of identical twins (dated by TCRdb to between 2015 and 2016). Regarding the complete study: To test whether fetal clonotypes persist, the study used deep sequencing on TCR alpha and beta repertoires from monozygotic twins, unrelated adults of various ages, and cord blood. To rule out contamination, replicate twin experiments were performed at different times with different library preparation protocols. Broad study findings and their caveats: Because the same donors could not be followed over many years, conclusions were based on cross-sectional statistical analysis. Abundant cord blood beta clonotypes carried fewer insertions; young adult naive repertoires showed a weaker similar trend, while memory repertoires showed none. In monozygotic twins, recombination models systematically underestimated out-of-frame TCR alpha sharing, but the models matched the sharing seen between unrelated individuals. Zero-insertion analyses could be partly confounded by invariant T cells such as MAIT and iNKT, though diverse VJ usage argued against such confounding for most clonotypes. A weaker excess of twin sharing was found in beta out-of-frame sequences because the signal-to-noise ratio was lowered by fewer shared sequences. Compared with coincidental sharing between unrelated individuals, an excess of low generation-probability sequences was observed among out-of-frame TCR alpha sequences shared between twins.

Receptor amplification or capture employed 5' RACE. The listed sequencing device is Illumina HiSeq 2000. Template switching added a universal primer binding site, and the final cDNA carried a unique molecular identifier that allowed TCR cDNA molecules to be counted accurately. Specific primers in the conserved constant-segment region were used to synthesize first-strand cDNA for TCR alpha and beta chains. Each cDNA library was double barcoded, with a SMART-Mk sample barcode plus Illumina barcodes, to control for contamination. Two successive PCR steps introduced TruSeq adapter sequences along with Illumina sample barcodes. Sequencing of the TCR alpha and beta cDNA libraries was done on the Illumina HiSeq platform using custom primers. The original pipeline was this. MiGEC was used to process raw reads and extract unique molecular identifiers, and MiXCR was used to find CDR3 positions. For each individual, recombination models were inferred using an EM algorithm with the repgenHMM and IGoR tools. The tcR package in R was used for shared clonotype analysis, with sharing normalized by the product of cloneset sizes. Out-of-frame nonproductive sequences were analyzed to study raw recombination free of thymic and clonal selection effects. Through fastp at Q25 and MiXCR, TCRdb rebuilt clones from the public reads, retaining in-frame beta chains. When rows share a CDR3 protein, they turn into one entry using the most common DNA and genes. TCRdb assigned the V and J calls; the authors' analysis was not used. The sample table shows approximately 890,000 distinct CDR3 sequences, and roughly an eighth are seen once. The ten largest clones take up 1.5% to 2% of the sample.

Every donor in the study was a healthy Caucasian. The twin cohort consisted of three pairs of female monozygotic twins, all aged roughly 18 to 30 years. RNA for TCR libraries was isolated from peripheral blood mononuclear cells. In addition, the sample was reused for a study of yellow fever vaccine responses in identical twins. The second study also describes: The authors reported that the T cell response to vaccination in identical twins appeared partly convergent and partly personalized. In the study, vaccine-responding T cell clones were precisely tracked in identical twins.

The sample was PBMCs. This receptor was taken from a young woman in good health.

The DNA sequence follows: TGCAGTGCTAGAGATCCGCAAGCAACCTACAATGAGCAGTTCTTC. This is translated as CSARDPQATYNEQFF. The chain employs TRBV20-1 and TRBJ2-1, with no confident D gene call. V and J are truncated by 0 bases and 2 bases respectively, leaving an intervening sequence of 11 bases. Via the germline V gene (reference sequence), CDR1 is DFQATT and CDR2 SNEGSKA. The CDR3 runs 15 amino acids, cysteine and phenylalanine included. Of the read, only the CDR3 DNA is kept; its 45 bases are in frame from base 1.